The clone carrying this T cell receptor beta chain showed up just a few times. The antigen is not known. The data stem from a study of T-cell memory formation after mild COVID-19. Study at large: TCR clusters mostly belonged to single donors. The study's findings and limits: The pre-infection memory compartment contained some responding clones, suggesting cross-reactive memory joined.

This CDR3 spans 14 amino acids. Trimming took off 3 bases at V and 5 bases at J, with 13 bases between the two ends. The germline gives CDR1 LGHNT, CDR2 FRNRAP. TCRdb re-analysed the 5' RACE reads in MiXCR, keeping a single row per CDR3 protein. This sample has about 110,000 distinct CDR3 sequences, with roughly 12% found just once. The V call is TRBV12-5, the J call TRBJ1-1; D might be TRBD1 (6 bases). The clonotype was recovered from an adult woman who had mild COVID-19 (a few samples of this study predate the infection). Cell type and time point are not known. Specimen: PBMCs or a T cell subset sorted from them (not recorded which). The CDR3 DNA sequence: TGTGCTAGTGGTTTTGGGGGGGCAGGTACTGAAGCTTTCTTT. This encodes CASGFGGAGTEAFF.